This T cell receptor (beta chain) was sequenced in a study of T cell repertoires in cytomegalovirus infection. The CDR3 totals 15 residues. Germline V gene data show CDR1 as SGHNT and CDR2 as YYREEE (reference sequence). Trimming took off 0 bases at V and 0 bases at J, with 10 bases between the two ends. MiXCR, applied by TCRdb to the reads, yields one record per CDR3 protein. The data hold approximately 400,000 distinct CDR3 sequences, with roughly 30% observed a single time. The table lists this clonotype with a few counts. The clonotype originates from a human donor in good health (CMV status not recorded). Some clones in this sample may be carry-over from other donors' samples. The chain is built from TRBV5-4 and TRBJ2-7, with a weak D call TRBD2 (5 bases). Input material: PBMCs. In DNA form, the CDR3 reads TGTGCCAGCAGCTTGGCCGGTGGAGGCTCCTACGAGCAGTACTTC. Amino acids: CASSLAGGGSYEQYF.